These 5 T cell receptor beta chains share one sample of origin, sequenced in a study of control samples from healthy donors and cancer patients. Sequencing was performed with immunoSEQ multiplex PCR; in TCRdb, only in-frame clones are kept and a portion is missing. The sample includes roughly 41,000 clones, about 94% of them seen just once. Sequencing was carried out using blood. The receptors shown here come from a man in his sixties in good health.

The rearrangement uses TRBV2 and TRBJ2-1; D gene uncertain. Germline V gives CDR1 SNHLY, CDR2 FYNNEI. Trimming stripped 6 bases from V and 1 base from J, with 10 bases between. The CDR3 totals 14 residues. CDR3 nucleotide sequence: TGTGCCAGCAGAGGTGGCGATTCCTACAATGAGCAGTTCTTC. It specifies CASRGGDSYNEQFF.

The chain is built from TRBV18 and TRBJ1-2; a possible D gene is TRBD1 (6 bases). Germline V gene data show CDR1 as KGHSH and CDR2 as LQKENI. V lost 3 bases, J lost 2 bases, and 10 bases lay in between. The CDR3 is made up of 14 amino acids. The CDR3 bases are TGTGCCAGCTCACCCAGCGGACAGAACTATGGCTACACCTTC. It translates to CASSPSGQNYGYTF. Full variable domain (outside the CDR3, taken from reference TRBV18 and TRBJ1-2): NAGVMQNPRHLVRRRGQEARLRCSPMKGHSHVYWYRQLPEEGLKFMVYLQKENIIDESGMPKERFSAEFPKEGPSILRIQQVVRGDSAAYFCASSPSGQNYGYTFGSGTRLTVV.

The chain combines TRBV12-5 with TRBJ2-1, with no clear D. The CDR3 totals 14 residues. CDR1 LGHNT and CDR2 FRNRAP come from the germline V gene. Trimming shortened V by 1 base and J by 2 bases, and 6 bases separated the two germline ends. CDR3 nucleotide sequence: TGTGCTAGTGGTTTGGGGTTGACCTACAATGAGCAGTTCTTC. Its translation: CASGLGLTYNEQFF. Full variable domain (outside the CDR3, taken from reference TRBV12-5 and TRBJ2-1): DARVTQTPRHKVTEMGQEVTMRCQPILGHNTVFWYRQTMMQGLELLAYFRNRAPLDDSGMPKDRFSAEMPDATLATLKIQPSEPRDSAVYFCASGLGLTYNEQFFGPGTRLTVL.

The V call is TRBV6-6, the J call TRBJ2-7; D not certain. Germline V gene sequence: CDR1 MNHNY, CDR2 SVGAGI (reference sequence). V lost 7 bases and J lost 1, with 5 bases in between. The CDR3 loop spans 11 amino acids. The CDR3 sequence: CASTESYEQYF. The DNA for the CDR3 is TGTGCCAGCACCGAATCCTACGAGCAGTACTTC.

This chain links TRBV7-9 with TRBJ2-2, with 10 nucleotides matching TRBD1. The CDR3 loop spans 16 amino acids. Germline lookup yields CDR1 SEHNR and CDR2 FQNEAQ (reference sequence). V shed 3 bases and J 4 bases; nucleotides not matched to a gene: 5. The CDR3 is CASSFVGTGVTGELFF. The CDR3 DNA follows: TGTGCCAGCAGCTTTGTCGGGACAGGGGTCACCGGGGAGCTGTTTTTT.